Included here is one T cell receptor beta chain sequence, with context. Its antigen is undetermined. The V gene end was trimmed by 5 bases and the J gene end by 4 bases; junction bases not matched to a gene: 11. The CDR3 runs 16 residues. The germline V gene encodes CDR1 MDHEN and CDR2 SYDVKM. This entry comes from a study of radiotherapy plus CTLA-4 blockade in lung cancer. Study results and limitations: There was expansion of tumor-derived TCR clones in blood after radiotherapy plus ipilimumab. Interferon-beta and early blood T cell clone dynamics reportedly predicted response best.

Assay used: immunoSEQ multiplex PCR; TCRdb lists only in-frame clones, some missing. The sample holds roughly 66,000 clones, around 83% seen once. The receptor was derived from a human donor with non-small cell lung cancer who had a partial response to radiotherapy plus ipilimumab. This chain connects TRBV28 to TRBJ2-1, with 7 bases matching TRBD1. Sample: peripheral blood, taken from a patient treated with radiotherapy plus ipilimumab. The CDR3 loop is CASSPVPGQLYNEQFF. CDR3 nucleotide sequence: TGTGCCAGCAGTCCTGTCCCGGGACAGTTATACAATGAGCAGTTCTTC. Based on the CDR3 plus reference TRBV28 and TRBJ2-1, the full variable domain is DVKVTQSSRYLVKRTGEKVFLECVQDMDHENMFWYRQDPGLGLRLIYFSYDVKMKEKGDIPEGYSVSREKKERFSLILESASTNQTSMYLCASSPVPGQLYNEQFFGPGTRLTVL.